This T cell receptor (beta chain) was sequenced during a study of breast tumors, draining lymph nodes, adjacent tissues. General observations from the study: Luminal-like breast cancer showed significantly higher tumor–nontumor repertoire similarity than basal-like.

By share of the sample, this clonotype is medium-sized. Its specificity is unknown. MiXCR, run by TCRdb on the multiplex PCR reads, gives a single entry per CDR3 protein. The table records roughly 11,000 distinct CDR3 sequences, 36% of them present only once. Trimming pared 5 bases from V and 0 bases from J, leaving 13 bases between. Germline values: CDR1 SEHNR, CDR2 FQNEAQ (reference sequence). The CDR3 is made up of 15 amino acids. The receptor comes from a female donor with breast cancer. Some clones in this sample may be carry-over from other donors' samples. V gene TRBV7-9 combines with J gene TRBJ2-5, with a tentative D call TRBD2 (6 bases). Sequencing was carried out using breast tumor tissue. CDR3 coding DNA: TGTGCCAGCAGCCCACGGTTAGCGGACCAAGAGACCCAGTACTTC. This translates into CASSPRLADQETQYF.